This passage covers 30 T cell receptor beta chains from one sample sequenced in a study of T cell changes during pregnancy in multiple sclerosis. Measured with immunoSEQ multiplex PCR; TCRdb has only the in-frame clones, and not every one. The repertoire holds under 85,000 clones, with approximately 90% as singletons. Source: peripheral blood, taken in the third trimester of pregnancy. All receptors derive from a female donor in good health, enrolled as a control in a pregnancy study.

This clone came up once. This chain joins TRBV19 and TRBJ1-1; D not resolved. Trimming removed 3 bases at V and 1 base at J, with 9 bases between. Per the germline V gene, CDR1 is LNHDA and CDR2 is SQIVND (reference sequence). This CDR3 comprises 14 residues. In nucleotides, the CDR3 is TGTGCCAGTAGTATGGGAGCAGAGAACACTGAAGCTTTCTTT. Protein sequence: CASSMGAENTEAFF.

The V gene is TRBV28, the J gene TRBJ2-3, with D maybe TRBD1 (6 bases). From germline, CDR1 is MDHEN and CDR2 SYDVKM. Trimming took off 1 base at V and 0 bases at J, with 14 bases between the two ends. There are 17 residues in the CDR3. CDR3 in DNA: TGTGCCAGCAGTTTATCCCCAGGGGCCCACAGCACAGATACGCAGTATTTT. Translation: CASSLSPGAHSTDTQYF.

The V gene is TRBV28, the J gene TRBJ1-5, with D tentatively TRBD1 (6 bases). The CDR3 has 14 residues. The germline V gene has CDR1 MDHEN and CDR2 SYDVKM. Trimming shortened V by 3 bases and J by 10 bases, and 16 bases separated the two germline ends. The CDR3 region is CASSLRTGMYPQHF. The CDR3 region has the DNA TGTGCCAGCAGTTTGCGTACAGGGATGTATCCCCAGCATTTT.

This chain connects TRBV7-3 to TRBJ2-3; 10 nucleotides agree with TRBD2. Germline V lookup: CDR1 SGHTA, CDR2 FQGTGA. The CDR3 is made up of 16 amino acids. V was pared by 5 bases and J by 3 bases, with 8 bases of the junction left unmatched. The CDR3 loop is CASSPTAGLATDTQYF. As DNA, the CDR3 is TGTGCCAGCAGCCCCACCGCGGGACTAGCGACAGATACGCAGTATTTT.

The chain is built from TRBV6-6 and TRBJ2-4, with 10 bases fitting TRBD1. The CDR3 is made up of 15 amino acids. CDR1 is MNHNY and CDR2 is SVGAGI in the germline V gene (reference sequence). V lost 5 bases and J lost 6; bases outside the gene matches: 7. The CDR3 is CASSPDGTGVNIQYF. The DNA for the CDR3 is TGTGCCAGCAGTCCTGATGGGACAGGGGTAAACATTCAGTACTTC.

The J gene is TRBJ1-3, the V gene TRBV4-1; possible D gene TRBD1, 5 bases. CDR3 length: 16 amino acids. Germline CDR1 and CDR2: MGHRA and YSYEKL. V dropped 2 bases and J dropped 2 bases, with 13 bases sitting between them. CDR3 loop: CASSQPTGATGNTIYF. CDR3 sequence (DNA): TGCGCCAGCAGCCAACCAACAGGAGCAACTGGAAACACCATATATTTT.

The rearrangement uses TRBV27 and TRBJ1-4; 7 bases agree with TRBD1. The CDR3 spans 17 residues. V shed 3 bases and J 5 bases; nucleotides not matched to a gene: 12. The germline CDR1 and CDR2 sequences are MNHEY and SMNVEV (reference sequence). The CDR3 spells CASSLGVRTGENEKLFF. The CDR3 DNA sequence: TGTGCCAGCAGTTTGGGAGTCCGGACAGGTGAAAATGAAAAACTGTTTTTT.

The V call is TRBV9, the J call TRBJ2-2; a possible D gene is TRBD1 (5 bases). The length of the CDR3 is 12 residues. CDR1 and CDR2 from the germline V gene are SGDLS and YYNGEE. Trimming removed 5 bases at V and 5 bases at J, with 7 bases between. The CDR3 sequence is CASRGRTGELFF. In nucleotides, the CDR3 is TGTGCCAGCAGGGGGCGAACCGGGGAGCTGTTTTTT.

The chain employs TRBV7-8 and TRBJ2-4; D gene ambiguous. This CDR3 region has 14 residues. The ends were cut back, 5 bases at V and 0 bases at J, with 8 bases in the middle. Germline loops: CDR1 SGHVS, CDR2 FQNEAQ. The CDR3 coding sequence is TGTGCCAGCAGCCAATCGAGAGCCAAAAACATTCAGTACTTC. This translates into CASSQSRAKNIQYF.

The chain combines TRBV30 with TRBJ1-1; the D gene is possibly TRBD1 (5 bases). The length of the CDR3 is 14 residues. Trimming stripped 8 bases from V and 1 base from J, with 17 bases between. Germline V gene data show CDR1 as GTSNPN and CDR2 as SVGIG (reference sequence). CDR3 protein: CAGQAGLSNTEAFF. The CDR3 bases are TGTGCCGGTCAAGCGGGGCTGTCGAACACTGAAGCTTTCTTT. Using reference TRBV30 and TRBJ1-1 for the parts outside the CDR3, the full variable domain is SQTIHQWPATLVQPVGSPLSLECTVEGTSNPNLYWYRQAAGRGLQLLFYSVGIGQISSEVPQNLSASRPQDRQFILSSKKLLLSDSGFYLCAGQAGLSNTEAFFGQGTRLTVV.

This clone has only one observation. This chain uses TRBV7-9 with TRBJ1-2; D gene uncertain. The ends were cut back, 3 bases at V and 13 bases at J, with 9 bases in the middle. The CDR3 is made up of 10 amino acids. Germline assignment: CDR1 SEHNR and CDR2 FQNEAQ (reference sequence). The CDR3 region has the DNA TGTGCCAGCAGCTTCGGGTCGGTCACCTTC. This translates into CASSFGSVTF.

V usage is TRBV15 and J usage is TRBJ2-6; tentative D call: TRBD1 (6 bases). The germline V gene has CDR1 LNHNV and CDR2 YYDKDF (reference sequence). V shed 5 bases and J shed 1 base, with 12 bases lying between them. The CDR3 runs 16 residues. The CDR3 protein is CATSAGGPSGANVLTF. The CDR3 DNA follows: TGTGCCACCAGCGCTGGGGGCCCGTCTGGGGCCAACGTCCTGACTTTC.

The gene calls are TRBV28 and TRBJ1-1; 9 bases match TRBD1. After removal of 7 bases from V and 7 bases from J, the junction contained 1 base not matched to a gene. Germline V gene lookup returns CDR1 MDHEN and CDR2 SYDVKM. The CDR3 has 11 amino acids. This CDR3 is CASMGQGEAFF. The CDR3, as DNA: TGTGCCAGCATGGGACAGGGTGAAGCTTTCTTT.

The chain recombines TRBV7-2 with TRBJ2-3; D perhaps matches TRBD1 (5 bases). This CDR3 has 12 amino acids. Trimming removed 2 bases from V and 6 bases from J, with 6 bases in between. Germline V gives CDR1 SGHTA, CDR2 FQGNSA. CDR3 residues: CASSLSGDTQYF. CDR3 nucleotide sequence: TGTGCCAGCAGCTTATCAGGGGATACGCAGTATTTT.

This clone has only one observation. This chain connects TRBV18 to TRBJ2-5; 8 nucleotides match TRBD2. The CDR3 spans 15 residues. CDR1 is KGHSH and CDR2 is LQKENI in the germline V gene. The J segment lost 9 bases and the V segment lost 0 bases, leaving 9 bases of the junction unmatched. In DNA, the CDR3 is TGTGCCAGCTCACCACCGAGCGGGGGAATCGGGGCCCAGTACTTC. Encoded protein: CASSPPSGGIGAQYF.

The J gene is TRBJ1-4, the V gene TRBV4-3; D is perhaps TRBD1 (5 bases). Deletions cut 4 bases from V and 8 bases from J, with 17 bases between. The CDR3 runs to 15 residues. Germline V lookup: CDR1 LGHNA, CDR2 YSLEER. The CDR3 sequence is CASSPMGQGGEKLFF. Here the CDR3 DNA reads TGCGCCAGCAGCCCGATGGGGCAGGGCGGCGAAAAACTGTTTTTT.

The chain combines TRBV30 with TRBJ1-6; TRBD1 is a possible D gene (5 bases). Germline values: CDR1 GTSNPN, CDR2 SVGIG (reference sequence). The CDR3 is 14 residues long. V lost 7 bases, J lost 6 bases, and 16 bases lay in between. The CDR3 loop is CAYRGGVGNSPLHF. CDR3 bases: TGTGCCTACCGGGGGGGGGTAGGTAATTCACCCCTCCACTTT. Combining the CDR3 with reference TRBV30 and TRBJ1-6 gives the whole variable domain SQTIHQWPATLVQPVGSPLSLECTVEGTSNPNLYWYRQAAGRGLQLLFYSVGIGQISSEVPQNLSASRPQDRQFILSSKKLLLSDSGFYLCAYRGGVGNSPLHFGNGTRLTVT.

V and J are TRBV6-1 and TRBJ2-6; weak D call: TRBD1 (6 bases). The CDR3 has 15 amino acids. Germline assignment: CDR1 MNHNS and CDR2 SASEGT. Trimming removed 8 bases at V and 0 bases at J, with 11 bases between. The CDR3 region has the DNA TGTGCCAGCTTCTCAGGGGCCTCTGGGGCCAACGTCCTGACTTTC. Translating gives CASFSGASGANVLTF.

The chain uses TRBV4-2 and TRBJ1-2, with 9 positions matching TRBD1. V lost 0 bases to trimming and J lost 8 bases; unmatched junction nucleotides: 10. This CDR3 is 16 amino acids long. Germline V gene sequence: CDR1 LGHNA, CDR2 YNFKEQ. The CDR3 bases are TGTGCCAGCAGCCAAGATAGGGCGACAGGGGGGTACGGCTACACCTTC. Protein product: CASSQDRATGGYGYTF.

V and J are TRBV7-2 and TRBJ1-1; tentative D call: TRBD1 (6 bases). Deletions cut 5 bases from V and 0 bases from J, with 10 bases between. The CDR3 loop spans 14 amino acids. The germline CDR1 and CDR2 sequences are SGHTA and FQGNSA. The chain's CDR3 is CASSPGQLNTEAFF. The CDR3, as DNA: TGTGCCAGCAGCCCAGGACAGTTGAACACTGAAGCTTTCTTT.

This chain joins TRBV30 and TRBJ2-7; 8 bases line up with TRBD2. Germline-derived CDR1 and CDR2 are GTSNPN and SVGIG (reference sequence). This CDR3 has 12 amino acids. Trimming cost V 0 bases and J 9 bases; bases outside gene matches: 4. This CDR3 is CAWSVPAGGQYF. The CDR3 coding sequence is TGTGCCTGGAGTGTACCGGCGGGGGGGCAGTACTTC.

The CDR3 sequence is CASSLTASGAPRQFF. CDR3 coding DNA: TGTGCCAGCAGCTTGACGGCTAGCGGGGCGCCGAGACAGTTCTTC. The genes are TRBV5-6 and TRBJ2-1, with 9 bases identical to TRBD2. Trimming at V came to 1 base and at J to 13 bases, leaving 12 bases not matched to a gene. There are 15 residues in the CDR3. The germline gives CDR1 SGHDT, CDR2 YYEEEE.

This sequence joins TRBV18 and TRBJ1-1; D is ambiguous. CDR1 and CDR2 from the germline V gene are KGHSH and LQKENI. There are 13 residues in the CDR3. V was cut by 3 bases and J by 5 bases, with 10 bases left in between. The CDR3 nucleotides are TGTGCCAGCTCACCCCTCCGCGAGACTGAAGCTTTCTTT. Translated, it gives CASSPLRETEAFF.

This chain links TRBV5-5 with TRBJ1-2, with a weak D call TRBD1 (6 bases). Germline V gives CDR1 SGHKS, CDR2 YYEKEE (reference sequence). This CDR3 is built from 14 residues. V was clipped by 3 bases and J by 1 base, with 10 bases between them. This chain's CDR3 is CASSYLQGNYGYTF. The CDR3 DNA follows: TGTGCCAGCAGCTATCTACAGGGTAACTATGGCTACACCTTC.

The rearrangement links TRBV9 to TRBJ2-1; D gene uncertain. Germline values: CDR1 SGDLS, CDR2 YYNGEE. The CDR3 has 12 amino acids. Trimming removed 1 base from V and 8 bases from J, with 7 bases in between. In nucleotides, the CDR3 is TGTGCCAGCAGCGTATTCGTCGATGAGCAGTTCTTC. Protein sequence: CASSVFVDEQFF.

The chain links TRBV19 to TRBJ2-3, with a weak D call TRBD2 (6 bases). This CDR3 has 17 residues. Trimming removed 5 bases at V and 1 base at J, with 19 bases between. Germline CDR1 LNHDA, CDR2 SQIVND (reference sequence). The CDR3 DNA is TGTGCCAGTAGTTTGGGAGGCCCCCAATGGGGCACAGATACGCAGTATTTT. Translated: CASSLGGPQWGTDTQYF.

The chain combines TRBV11-3 with TRBJ2-1; no clear D. The CDR3 has 12 amino acids. V gave up 6 bases and J gave up 0 bases, with 3 bases separating them. Germline V gene data show CDR1 as SGHNT and CDR2 as YENEEA. The CDR3 sequence: CASSLSYNEQFF. The CDR3 nucleotides are TGTGCCAGCAGTCTCTCCTACAATGAGCAGTTCTTC.

The chain joins TRBV2 to TRBJ1-5; 9 bases are shared with TRBD1. The V gene's germline CDR1 is SNHLY and CDR2 FYNNEI. V shed 4 bases and J 7 bases; nucleotides not matched to a gene: 5. This CDR3 spans 14 amino acids. CDR3 in amino acids: CASSVQGARQPQHF. CDR3 bases: TGTGCCAGCAGTGTACAGGGGGCAAGGCAGCCCCAGCATTTT.

This clone was found once. The chain employs TRBV7-8 and TRBJ2-7, with D possibly being TRBD2 (7 bases). Looked up from germline, CDR1 is SGHVS and CDR2 is FQNEAQ. Trimming took off 4 bases at V and 0 bases at J, with 16 bases between the two ends. CDR3 length: 16 amino acids. In nucleotides, the CDR3 is TGTGCCAGCAGCTACGCTTTGGGGGGGGCCTCCTACGAGCAGTACTTC. Its translation: CASSYALGGASYEQYF.

The CDR3 bases are TGCAGCGTTGAGGTCCAGGGGAGCTCCTACGAGCAGTACTTC. Protein: CSVEVQGSSYEQYF. The rearrangement uses TRBV29-1 and TRBJ2-7; possibly TRBD1 for D (6 bases). The CDR3 runs to 14 residues. Germline values: CDR1 SQVTM, CDR2 ANQGSEA. Trimming took 3 bases from V and 0 from J, leaving 12 bases between them.